These 25 T cell receptor beta chains were all obtained from the same sample, sequenced in a study of cytomegalovirus exposure and HLA in healthy donors (TCRdb year 2017). Libraries were built with the immunoSEQ multiplex PCR assay. TCRdb took over this immuneACCESS table, retaining in-frame rearrangements with V and J assigned. Such tables are incomplete; in checked studies, under half of the missing clones stem from an unresolved V gene, and the remainder is unexplained. The sample table contains some 140,000 clones; only one count was recorded for about 86% of them. Jointly, the top ten make up 2.1% of the sample. Sequencing was done on a sample of PBMCs. These receptors were collected from a human donor in good health.

J is TRBJ2-7 and V is TRBV6-5; a weak D match, TRBD1 (6 bases). Trimming took off 4 bases at V and 2 bases at J, with 15 bases between the two ends. The germline gives CDR1 MNHEY, CDR2 SVGAGI. The CDR3 spans 15 residues. The CDR3 nucleotides are TGTGCCAGCAGTTCTCGCGACAGGCAAGCCTACGAGCAGTACTTC. Amino acid sequence: CASSSRDRQAYEQYF.

The count of this clone is one. V is TRBV21-1 and J is TRBJ1-6; no check of the table's D call, TRBD1, against the DNA was made. TRBV21-1 is a listed pseudogene. The CDR3 contains 16 residues. CDR3 in amino acids: CASSKVCTANNSPLHF. The CDR3 nucleotides read TGTGCCAGCAGCAAAGTCTGCACAGCCAATAATTCACCCCTCCACTTT.

This chain connects TRBV6-1 to TRBJ2-7; a weak D match, TRBD2 (6 bases). This CDR3 region has 14 residues. The germline V gene has CDR1 MNHNS and CDR2 SASEGT. V was clipped by 5 bases and J by 3 bases, with 14 bases between them. In nucleotides, the CDR3 is TGTGCCAGCAGTTCGGGGGTAACTGTCTACGAGCAGTACTTC. It codes for CASSSGVTVYEQYF.

The chain is built from TRBV7-2 and TRBJ2-7; 8 positions match TRBD2. Germline V gene sequence: CDR1 SGHTA, CDR2 FQGNSA. Trimming cost V 7 bases and J 4 bases; bases outside gene matches: 15. CDR3 length: 16 amino acids. The CDR3 region is CASNREGARTGYEQYF. DNA of the CDR3: TGTGCCAGCAACCGGGAGGGCGCTCGAACCGGTTACGAGCAGTACTTC.

The rearrangement joins TRBV30 to TRBJ2-7; 11 nucleotides agree with TRBD2. The V and J ends lost 2 bases and 9 bases, in that order; junction bases with no gene match: 9. Germline V gene sequence: CDR1 GTSNPN, CDR2 SVGIG (reference sequence). CDR3 length: 14 residues. Here the CDR3 reads CAWSPLAGGGGQYF. As DNA, the CDR3 is TGTGCCTGGAGTCCTCTAGCGGGAGGCGGGGGGCAGTACTTC.

This clone has only one observation. The chain combines TRBV7-9 with TRBJ2-3; 9 nucleotides line up with TRBD2. Losses at the gene ends were 5 bases for V and 1 base for J; bases not matched to a gene: 10. The CDR3 sequence is 17 residues long. The germline CDR1 and CDR2 sequences are SEHNR and FQNEAQ (reference sequence). In DNA form, the CDR3 reads TGTGCCAGCAGCATTTCTACTAAGCGGGAGGGCACAGATACGCAGTATTTT. Amino acids: CASSISTKREGTDTQYF.

This chain joins TRBV7-6 and TRBJ2-1; 8 bases align to TRBD2. Germline V gene data show CDR1 as SGHVS and CDR2 as FNYEAQ. The CDR3 is made up of 17 amino acids. Germline trimming cut 1 base from V and 2 bases from J; bases unmatched to any gene: 7. Here the CDR3 DNA reads TGTGCCAGCAGCTTAGAAGGTCTGCGGGGGGCCTACAATGAGCAGTTCTTC. This gives the protein CASSLEGLRGAYNEQFF.

This clone was seen just once. The chain joins TRBV5-4 to TRBJ2-5, with D perhaps TRBD1 (6 bases). Germline lookup yields CDR1 SGHNT and CDR2 YYREEE (reference sequence). The CDR3 loop spans 14 amino acids. The V end lost 0 bases, the J end lost 3 bases, and 9 bases lay between the germline ends. The CDR3 is CASSLGQVKETQYF. In nucleotides, the CDR3 is TGTGCCAGCAGCTTGGGACAGGTTAAAGAGACCCAGTACTTC.

The V call is TRBV5-1, the J call TRBJ2-7; 8 bases are a match to TRBD2. The V and J ends lost 0 bases and 0 bases, in that order; junction bases with no gene match: 11. Germline CDR1 is SGHRS and CDR2 is YFSETQ. The length of the CDR3 is 18 residues. For the CDR3, the DNA is TGCGCCAGCAGCTTGGGTGTCCCTTCGGGAGGGAACTCCTACGAGCAGTACTTC. Translated, it gives CASSLGVPSGGNSYEQYF.

This clone was recorded once. The CDR3 protein is CASRTNRADTEAFF. The CDR3 DNA reads TGCGCCAGCAGAACGAACAGGGCTGACACTGAAGCTTTCTTT. V is TRBV4-1 and J is TRBJ1-1; possible D gene TRBD1, 6 bases. The CDR3 is made up of 14 amino acids. CDR1 MGHRA and CDR2 YSYEKL come from the germline V gene. Trimming cost V 6 bases and J 3 bases, with 14 bases left between them.

This clone came up a few times. This chain connects TRBV4-2 to TRBJ2-1, with D maybe TRBD1 (5 bases). V was cut by 0 bases and J by 7 bases, with 10 bases left in between. This CDR3 comprises 14 residues. The germline V gene encodes CDR1 LGHNA and CDR2 YNFKEQ. CDR3 coding DNA: TGTGCCAGCAGCCAAGAGCAAGGGGCGAATGAGCAGTTCTTC. This gives the protein CASSQEQGANEQFF.

This chain uses TRBV28 with TRBJ2-1; D is possibly TRBD1 (6 bases). Trimming cost V 2 bases and J 8 bases, with 13 bases left between them. Per germline, CDR1 MDHEN and CDR2 SYDVKM. The CDR3 length is 14 residues. The CDR3 protein is CASSLMGTGYEQFF. The CDR3 nucleotides are TGTGCCAGCAGTTTAATGGGAACAGGGTATGAGCAGTTCTTC.

The chain joins TRBV5-1 to TRBJ2-7; 8 positions agree with TRBD1. Germline CDR1 is SGHRS and CDR2 is YFSETQ. The CDR3 sequence is 17 residues long. The junction had 19 bases not matched to a gene; V was cut back by 7 bases and J by 4 bases. The CDR3 region has the DNA TGCGCCAGCTCACCGCAACCACCGGGACAGGTATTGTACGAGCAGTACTTC. It translates to CASSPQPPGQVLYEQYF.

The V and J genes are TRBV14 and TRBJ2-2, with a tentative D call TRBD2 (5 bases). V shed 4 bases and J shed 5 bases, with 14 bases lying between them. The CDR3 has 15 residues. From germline, CDR1 is SGHDN and CDR2 FVKESK. The CDR3 nucleotides read TGTGCCAGCAGCCGCGTAACGGGGAAAACCGGGGAGCTGTTTTTT. As protein: CASSRVTGKTGELFF.

The chain has TRBV27 and TRBJ2-2, with 9 bases identical to TRBD1. This CDR3 comprises 15 residues. Germline CDR1 and CDR2: MNHEY and SMNVEV (reference sequence). Unmatched junction bases numbered 5, after V lost 6 bases and J lost 3 bases. This CDR3 reads CASRNRDRDTGELFF. Written as DNA, the CDR3 is TGTGCCAGCAGAAACCGGGACAGGGACACCGGGGAGCTGTTTTTT.

V usage is TRBV14 and J usage is TRBJ1-5; no definite D call. Germline V CDR1 and CDR2: SGHDN, FVKESK. This CDR3 is built from 14 residues. Deletions cut 4 bases from V and 4 bases from J, with 11 bases between. The CDR3 loop is CASSRDGPNQPQHF. The CDR3, as DNA: TGTGCCAGCAGCCGAGATGGGCCAAATCAGCCCCAGCATTTT.

The chain carries TRBV6-4 and TRBJ2-1; possible D gene TRBD1, 5 bases. The V and J ends lost 0 bases and 4 bases respectively, with 7 bases between them. Germline V CDR1 and CDR2: MRHNA, SNTAGT. This CDR3 is built from 14 residues. The CDR3: CASSDSSGYNEQFF. DNA for the CDR3: TGTGCCAGCAGTGACTCATCAGGGTACAATGAGCAGTTCTTC.

The J gene is TRBJ2-7, the V gene TRBV30; 9 bases agree with TRBD1. This CDR3 contains 14 residues. V was pared by 1 base and J by 7 bases, with 8 bases of the junction left unmatched. Germline values: CDR1 GTSNPN, CDR2 SVGIG (reference sequence). CDR3 region: CAWSAGQGRGEQYF. CDR3 nucleotides: TGTGCCTGGAGTGCCGGACAGGGGCGGGGGGAGCAGTACTTC.

The chain couples TRBV30 to TRBJ2-1, with TRBD2 matching over 7 bases. From germline, CDR1 is GTSNPN and CDR2 SVGIG (reference sequence). The junction had 10 bases not matched to a gene; V was cut back by 2 bases and J by 0 bases. CDR3 length: 17 residues. CDR3 loop: CAWSPTSWVSSYNEQFF. DNA of the CDR3: TGTGCCTGGAGTCCGACTAGCTGGGTCTCCTCCTACAATGAGCAGTTCTTC. The entire variable domain, with the rest obtained from reference TRBV30 and TRBJ2-1, is as follows: SQTIHQWPATLVQPVGSPLSLECTVEGTSNPNLYWYRQAAGRGLQLLFYSVGIGQISSEVPQNLSASRPQDRQFILSSKKLLLSDSGFYLCAWSPTSWVSSYNEQFFGPGTRLTVL.

The chain couples TRBV6-1 to TRBJ2-7, with 9 positions matching TRBD1. CDR1 is MNHNS and CDR2 is SASEGT in the germline V gene. This CDR3 is built from 17 residues. Germline trimming cut 0 bases from V and 0 bases from J; bases unmatched to any gene: 6. The CDR3 sequence is CASSEAPVGQGSYEQYF. CDR3 DNA sequence: TGTGCCAGCAGTGAAGCCCCGGTGGGACAGGGCTCCTACGAGCAGTACTTC.

This clone was counted once. J is TRBJ2-7 and V is TRBV19, with D possibly being TRBD2 (6 bases). V lost 5 bases and J lost 0, with 14 bases in between. CDR3 length: 15 residues. Germline values: CDR1 LNHDA, CDR2 SQIVND (reference sequence). CDR3: CASSLGDGSSYEQYF. Written as DNA, the CDR3 is TGTGCCAGTAGTCTAGGGGACGGGAGCTCCTACGAGCAGTACTTC.

The V gene is TRBV28, the J gene TRBJ1-1; D is perhaps TRBD1 (5 bases). Germline CDR1 MDHEN, CDR2 SYDVKM. The germline V and J ends were trimmed by 10 bases and 4 bases, with 19 bases remaining between them. The CDR3 consists of 14 residues. The CDR3 loop is CATLGGGWGTEAFF. In DNA, the CDR3 is TGTGCCACCCTGGGGGGGGGATGGGGCACTGAAGCTTTCTTT.

The genes are TRBV2 and TRBJ1-4; TRBD1 matches at 9 bases. Germline V gene lookup returns CDR1 SNHLY and CDR2 FYNNEI. V was clipped by 6 bases and J by 3 bases; unmatched bases: 5. The CDR3 runs to 15 residues. Here the CDR3 reads CASREQGASNEKLFF. CDR3 in DNA: TGTGCCAGCAGGGAACAGGGGGCGTCTAATGAAAAACTGTTTTTT.

The V gene is TRBV5-1, the J gene TRBJ2-5; 7 bases map to TRBD1. The CDR3 runs to 14 residues. Germline-derived CDR1 and CDR2 are SGHRS and YFSETQ. J was trimmed by 2 bases and V by 5 bases; bases with no gene match: 6. The CDR3 nucleotides are TGCGCCAGCAGGAAGTCAGGGGGACAAGAGACCCAGTACTTC. This translates into CASRKSGGQETQYF.

The rearrangement links TRBV10-2 to TRBJ2-7; D is uncertain. Germline lookup yields CDR1 WSHSY and CDR2 SAAADI. Trimming left V 3 bases short and J 4 bases short, with 4 bases between. There are 11 residues in the CDR3. This CDR3 reads CASSDMYEQYF. CDR3 nucleotide sequence: TGCGCCAGCAGTGACATGTACGAGCAGTACTTC.